This T cell receptor beta chain is from a study of blood T cell repertoires in COVID-19. About the study: Collection of acute and convalescent COVID-19 samples took place in the United States, Italy and Spain.

This CDR3 is 16 amino acids long. In the source study's methods: Cell counts per sample came from amplifying reference gene primers. Generated by immunoSEQ multiplex PCR, the TCRdb table keeps only in-frame clones and is missing some. The V and J calls and clone size were taken over from that table, and D and trimming were inferred from the DNA. The sample yields approximately 74,000 clones, roughly 90% seen once. This sequence was found in a woman between 55 and 75 years old with acute or convalescent COVID-19. The material sequenced was peripheral blood. V gene TRBV21-1 combines with J gene TRBJ2-7; the table gives TRBD1 as D, unverified against the DNA. TRBV21-1 represents a pseudogene. The CDR3 region is CASSKVPTIRDYEQYV. CDR3 nucleotide sequence: TGTGCCAGCAGCAAAGTGCCGACGATCAGGGACTACGAGCAGTACGTC.